These 5 T cell receptor beta chains were sequenced from one sample in a study of PD-1 blockade in classical Hodgkin lymphoma. TCRdb keeps only in-frame clones here, not all; method: immunoSEQ multiplex PCR. In the table there are about 21,000 clones, about 71% of which are singletons. Patients all relapsed after autologous stem cell transplantation, and there was variation in brentuximab vedotin exposure. Sequenced here: peripheral blood mononuclear cells (PBMCs), sampled at baseline. These receptors were obtained from a human donor with classical Hodgkin lymphoma.

The V call is TRBV5-6, the J call TRBJ2-7, with D perhaps matching TRBD1 (6 bases). The CDR3 is made up of 12 amino acids. Trimming pared 4 bases from V and 6 bases from J, leaving 11 bases between. The germline gives CDR1 SGHDT, CDR2 YYEEEE. CDR3: CASSRQGREQYV. CDR3 sequence (DNA): TGTGCCAGCAGCCGGCAGGGGCGCGAGCAGTACGTC.

This clone was seen once. The rearrangement links TRBV27 to TRBJ2-1; 11 bases map to TRBD1. The CDR3 is made up of 18 amino acids. The germline CDR1 and CDR2 sequences are MNHEY and SMNVEV (reference sequence). With 6 bases clipped from V and 9 bases from J, the junction kept 19 bases outside the gene matches. The CDR3 DNA reads TGTGCCAGCAGCCGCACCGGGACAGGGGGTGCGACTGTGAGTGAGCAGTTCTTC. Protein: CASSRTGTGGATVSEQFF.

This clone has only a few counts. The rearrangement links TRBV4-3 to TRBJ2-6, with 12 bases that match TRBD2. Germline trimming cut 4 bases from V and 1 base from J; bases unmatched to any gene: 11. This CDR3 region has 20 residues. Germline lookup yields CDR1 LGHNA and CDR2 YSLEER. The CDR3: CASSRASGRALGSGANVLTF. The CDR3 nucleotides are TGCGCCAGCAGCCGAGCTAGCGGGAGGGCCTTGGGGTCTGGGGCCAACGTCCTGACTTTC.

The genes are TRBV7-9 and TRBJ2-3, with D maybe TRBD2 (6 bases). Trimming cost V 5 bases and J 4 bases, with 16 bases left between them. This CDR3 comprises 15 residues. Germline values: CDR1 SEHNR, CDR2 FQNEAQ (reference sequence). CDR3 sequence reads: CASSPRGLGADTQYF. The CDR3 DNA reads as TGTGCCAGCAGCCCGCGGGGATTGGGCGCAGATACGCAGTATTTT. The variable domain in full, with the rest retrieved from reference TRBV7-9 and TRBJ2-3, is DTGVSQNPRHKITKRGQNVTFRCDPISEHNRLYWYRQTLGQGPEFLTYFQNEAQLEKSRLLSDRFSAERPKGSFSTLEIQRTEQGDSAMYLCASSPRGLGADTQYFGPGTRLTVL.

The CDR3 bases are TGTGCCAGCAGTGAAGCTGGCGGAAGCTACGAGCAGTACTTC. Its translation: CASSEAGGSYEQYF. The chain is built from TRBV6-1 and TRBJ2-7; no clear D gene. The germline V and J ends were trimmed by 0 bases and 3 bases, with 9 bases remaining between them. Germline values: CDR1 MNHNS, CDR2 SASEGT. The CDR3 length is 14 residues.